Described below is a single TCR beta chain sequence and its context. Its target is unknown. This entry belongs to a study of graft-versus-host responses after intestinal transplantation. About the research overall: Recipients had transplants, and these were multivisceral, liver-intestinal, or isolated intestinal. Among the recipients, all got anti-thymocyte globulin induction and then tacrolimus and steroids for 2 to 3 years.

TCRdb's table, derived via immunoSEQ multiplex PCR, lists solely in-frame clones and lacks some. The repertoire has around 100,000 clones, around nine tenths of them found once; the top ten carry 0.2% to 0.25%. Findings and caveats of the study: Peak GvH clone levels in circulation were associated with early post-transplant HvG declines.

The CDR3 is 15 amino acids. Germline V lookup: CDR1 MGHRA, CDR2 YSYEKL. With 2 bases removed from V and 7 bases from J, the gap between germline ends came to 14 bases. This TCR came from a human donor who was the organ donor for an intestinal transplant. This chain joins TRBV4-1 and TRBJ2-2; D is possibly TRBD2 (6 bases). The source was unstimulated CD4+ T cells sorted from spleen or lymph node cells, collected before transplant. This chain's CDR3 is CASSQRPREGGELFF. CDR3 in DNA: TGCGCCAGCAGCCAACGTCCGCGGGAAGGCGGGGAGCTGTTTTTT.